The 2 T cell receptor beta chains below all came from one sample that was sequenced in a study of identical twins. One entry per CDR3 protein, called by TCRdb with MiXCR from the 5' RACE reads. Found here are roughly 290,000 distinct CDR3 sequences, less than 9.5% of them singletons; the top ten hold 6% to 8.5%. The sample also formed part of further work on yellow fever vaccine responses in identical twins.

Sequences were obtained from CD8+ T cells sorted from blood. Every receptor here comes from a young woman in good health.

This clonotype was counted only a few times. CDR3 sequence reads: CASSWGQGNEQYF. The CDR3 DNA reads as TGTGCCAGCAGCTGGGGACAGGGGAACGAGCAGTACTTC. The chain employs TRBV5-5 and TRBJ2-7; 10 bases line up with TRBD1. CDR3 length: 13 residues. From germline, CDR1 is SGHKS and CDR2 YYEKEE (reference sequence). V gave up 3 bases and J gave up 5 bases; unmatched junction bases: 2.

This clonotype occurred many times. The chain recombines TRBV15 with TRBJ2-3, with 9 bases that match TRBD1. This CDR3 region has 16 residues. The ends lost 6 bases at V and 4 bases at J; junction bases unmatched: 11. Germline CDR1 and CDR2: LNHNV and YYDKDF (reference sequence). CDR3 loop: CATSQEVGQGSDTQYF. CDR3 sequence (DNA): TGTGCCACCAGTCAAGAGGTGGGACAGGGCTCAGATACGCAGTATTTT.